This TCR beta chain appears in the sequencing data of a study of T cells after yellow fever vaccination (dated by TCRdb to the late 2010s). Concerning the study at large: The SMART-Seq v4 Ultra Low Input RNA kit was used to prepare libraries from fractions with low cell numbers. Two healthy male donors made up the cohort, one aged 18 to 30 years and the other aged 30 to 40 years. To follow T-cell clones before and after primary and booster YFV17D yellow fever vaccination, bulk TCR alpha and beta repertoires were sequenced over time. Bulk PBMC replicates and cell subsets were isolated from blood drawn at multiple timepoints before and after both primary and secondary immunization. Overall results and qualifications from the work: FACS-sorted repertoires could contain abundant contaminating clonotypes from the bulk population, so computational filtering was required. Because only two donors were included in the study, the extent to which the findings can be generalized is limited. Compared with the primary T-cell response, the secondary T-cell response was weaker but faster, peaking on day 5 rather than day 15. After the booster, most of the clones that had expanded following primary vaccination were detected again (almost 98% of CD4 and 80% to 90% of CD8), which suggests that memory was broadly maintained. A small fraction of clonotypes showed up in both the CD4 and CD8 compartments, probably as a result of convergent recombination.

The treatment or condition label corresponds to: live attenuated yellow fever vaccine strain. At each blood-draw timepoint, two biological replicates of bulk PBMCs were obtained. A standard Ficoll-Paque protocol was used to isolate PBMCs from peripheral blood. TriZol was used to extract RNA from bulk PBMCs, from CD4 and CD8 fractions, and from dextramer-positive and dextramer-negative fractions. TCR cDNA was synthesized by 5'RACE template switching, through which a universal primer site and unique molecular identifiers were introduced. Priming of cDNA synthesis was performed from both the TCR alpha and TCR beta constant segments. Libraries were amplified in two PCR steps, with sample barcodes and sequencing adapters added in the second step. Sequencing of the libraries was done on either Illumina HiSeq 2500 (2x100 bp) or NovaSeq (2x150 bp). The authors' analysis ran thus. MIGEC handled demultiplexing of reads and collapsing into UMI consensus sequences, while MiXCR performed V(D)J alignment. Vaccine-responding clonotypes were identified with edgeR using replicate PBMC samples, with FDR below 0.01 and a log2 fold change above 5 up to day 15 being required. Each bulk clonotype was labeled CD4 or CD8 based on which sequenced repertoire, CD4 or CD8, contained the clonotype at higher abundance. TCRdb trimmed public reads at Q25 via fastp, called clones via MiXCR and kept in-frame beta chains. Duplicate CDR3 protein sequences are folded into a single record with the most common DNA and genes. TCRdb's processing, not the authors' own work, is the source of the V and J calls. Within this sample are 450,000 to 550,000 distinct CDR3 sequences, with 21% of them counted one time only. The ten largest account for about 16% of the sample.

Cut back by 6 bases and 10 bases, the V and J ends lie 16 bases apart. The CDR3 sequence holds 14 residues, the cysteine and phenylalanine included. Of the read, only the CDR3 DNA is kept; its 42 bases are in frame from base 1. Details on this clonotype: Its antigen has not been determined. No much larger clone exists at a distance of one base, and base qualities are not known.

The sequence came from a man aged 18 to 35 who received the YFV17D yellow fever vaccine. Sequenced material: PBMCs, taken around 3 weeks after the first yellow fever vaccination. Here the chain combines TRBV12-3 or TRBV12-4 and TRBJ1-6; TRBD1 could be the D gene, as 5 bases match. Here is the DNA: TGTGCCAGCAGCCCCTCGGGGGGACGGTCACCCCTCCACTTT. Its coded protein is CASSPSGGRSPLHF.